This T cell receptor (beta chain) emerged from a study of T cell changes during pregnancy in multiple sclerosis. This CDR3 is built from 14 residues. Germline CDR1 MNHNY, CDR2 SVGAGI (reference sequence). Trimming left V 5 bases short and J 5 bases short, with 16 bases between. Libraries were prepared by immunoSEQ multiplex PCR; TCRdb keeps only in-frame clonotypes and omits some of them. The data show some 38,000 clones, with about 90% seen just once and approximately 0.7% held by the top ten. The clonotype comes from a female donor in good health, enrolled as a control in a pregnancy study. This chain joins TRBV6-6 and TRBJ2-7; D unclear. The sample here was CD4+ T cells from peripheral blood mononuclear cells, taken in the second trimester of pregnancy. CDR3: CASSGRISSNEQYF. DNA for the CDR3: TGTGCCAGCAGTGGCAGGATTAGTTCCAACGAGCAGTACTTC.